This T cell receptor beta chain was sequenced in a study of T-cell reconstitution after alpha-beta-depleted transplantation in children. The V and J ends lost 4 bases and 1 base respectively, with 11 bases between them. This CDR3 spans 15 amino acids. Germline V gene data show CDR1 as MNHEY and CDR2 as SVGAGI. Preparing the TCRbeta library involved the use of unique molecular identifiers. One entry per CDR3 protein results from TCRdb running MiXCR on the PCR reads. The table lists hundreds of thousands of distinct CDR3 sequences, approximately 10% of them singletons. Source: PBMCs, taken before TCRalphabeta/CD19-depleted stem cell transplant. This clonotype was sampled from a child younger than 10 with inherited bone marrow failure, due to receive a stem cell transplant. The V call is TRBV6-5, the J call TRBJ1-3; the D is unclear. CDR3 protein: CASSSRSRSGNTIYF. In nucleotides, the CDR3 is TGTGCCAGCAGTTCCCGCAGTAGATCTGGAAACACCATATATTTT.